The subject of this entry is one T cell receptor (beta chain). The data originate from a study of cytomegalovirus exposure and HLA in healthy donors. The method was immunoSEQ multiplex PCR; TCRdb's version includes in-frame clones alone and lacks a portion of them. The repertoire consists of 130,000 to 150,000 clones, with about 91% occurring once and the leading ten covering almost 8%. It was the approximately 120-subject validation cohort, separate from the approximately 700-subject first cohort, to which the donors belonged. Sequencing used PBMCs. This receptor was obtained from a woman under 30 in good health and CMV-seropositive.

The CDR3 sequence is CASRTGFSGKLFF. The CDR3 DNA reads TGTGCCAGCAGGACAGGTTTTTCCGGAAAACTGTTTTTT. The chain recombines TRBV27 with TRBJ1-4, with a possible D match to TRBD1 (6 bases). The CDR3 has 13 amino acids. Trimming removed 6 bases at V and 10 bases at J, with 15 bases between. The germline V gene has CDR1 MNHEY and CDR2 SMNVEV (reference sequence). The full variable domain, completed using reference TRBV27 and TRBJ1-4, is EAQVTQNPRYLITVTGKKLTVTCSQNMNHEYMSWYRQDPGLGLRQIYYSMNVEVTDKGDVPEGYKVSRKEKRNFPLILESPSPNQTSLYFCASRTGFSGKLFFGSGTQLSVL.